What follows is one T cell receptor beta chain and its context. Its cognate antigen is unknown. This specimen belongs to a study of a mutant IDH1 vaccine in newly diagnosed glioma. The wider study: Treated patients had a mean age of about 38 years and a roughly 62% male, approximately 38% female split. Those enrolled had earlier been treated with radiotherapy, temozolomide, or both, mostly both. Overall study results and limits: Pseudoprogression seemed unlinked to shifts in top peripheral T cell clonotypes.

Profiled with immunoSEQ multiplex PCR; TCRdb holds only in-frame clones, not every one. The sample records tens of thousands of clones, 85% to 90% being singletons. The CDR3 loop spans 16 amino acids. The J segment lost 4 bases and the V segment lost 5 bases, leaving 11 bases of the junction unmatched. Per germline, CDR1 LNHDA and CDR2 SQIVND (reference sequence). Indicated time point: week 11, during vaccination. Vaccination used 300 ug of mutant IDH1 20-mer peptide per dose, with topical imiquimod. Each tumor in the donors was a new WHO grade 3 or 4 astrocytoma, IDH1-mutant and ATRX-lost. J is TRBJ1-2 and V is TRBV19, with 9 bases aligning to TRBD1. Sequenced here: PBMCs, sampled from a glioma patient whose treatment included an IDH1 peptide vaccine. The clonotype was recovered from a man younger than 35 with glioma. CDR3 bases: TGTGCCAGTAGTCCCGCACCCCGGGACAGGGCCTATGGCTACACCTTC. Encoded protein: CASSPAPRDRAYGYTF.